One sample yielded the 3 T cell receptor beta chains listed below, sequenced in a study of T-cell reconstitution after alpha-beta-depleted transplantation in children. During its preparation, the TCRbeta library received unique molecular identifiers. TCRdb re-called the PCR reads through MiXCR, storing one row per CDR3 protein. Of just under 550,000 distinct CDR3 sequences in the sample, approximately 20% were seen once. The specimen comprised PBMCs from the stem cell graft donor, sampled from the stem cell graft. These receptors all come from a human donor who donated a stem cell graft to a child with acute lymphoblastic leukemia.

This clonotype was seen only a few times. This chain uses TRBV3-1 with TRBJ2-7; 7 bases align to TRBD1. J was trimmed by 4 bases and V by 4 bases; bases with no gene match: 7. Germline assignment: CDR1 LGHDT and CDR2 YNNKEL (reference sequence). This CDR3 spans 14 amino acids. This chain's CDR3 is CASSLWDSKYEQYF. CDR3 nucleotides: TGTGCCAGCAGCCTGTGGGACAGCAAGTACGAGCAGTACTTC.

The rearrangement links TRBV19 to TRBJ2-3; no clear D gene. Trimming pared 2 bases from V and 5 bases from J, leaving 11 bases between. The CDR3 contains 14 residues. Per the germline V gene, CDR1 is LNHDA and CDR2 is SQIVND (reference sequence). The CDR3 DNA sequence: TGTGCCAGTAGTATAATTCAGCAGCGAGATACGCAGTATTTT. Amino acids: CASSIIQQRDTQYF.

A note on this clonotype: Germline is not matched at one junction end, which may reflect a read error. V usage is TRBV5-5 and J usage is TRBJ1-5; no clear D gene. The CDR3 extends over 13 amino acids. In germline, CDR1 is SGHKS, CDR2 YYEKEE (reference sequence). CDR3 in amino acids: CGSSLSGFQPQHF. The CDR3, as DNA: TGTGGCAGCAGCTTGTCCGGGTTTCAGCCCCAGCATTTT.